This T cell receptor (beta chain) was profiled in a study of T-cell memory formation after mild COVID-19. Whole-study context: Largely, the TCR clusters proved donor specific.

This clonotype showed up just a few times. Germline V gene lookup returns CDR1 SGHKS and CDR2 YYEKEE (reference sequence). V gave up 4 bases and J gave up 7 bases, with 15 bases separating them. The CDR3 sequence is 14 residues long. With constant-segment primers, 5'RACE yielded cDNA libraries of TCR alpha and TCR beta that carried sample barcodes and UMIs. TCRdb re-derived calls from the 5' RACE reads in MiXCR, one entry per CDR3 protein. In the table there are about 290,000 distinct CDR3 sequences, over 15% of which are singletons. The clonotype was recovered from a man younger than 30 who had mild COVID-19 (a few samples of this study predate the infection). Cell type and time point are not known. The sequencing sample was made of PBMCs or a T cell subset sorted from them (not recorded which). The chain couples TRBV5-5 to TRBJ1-5; weak D call: TRBD1 (5 bases). The CDR3 loop is CASSGPGTEQPQHF. CDR3 in DNA: TGTGCCAGCAGCGGGCCAGGGACGGAACAGCCCCAGCATTTT. The complete variable domain, with remaining parts taken from reference TRBV5-5 and TRBJ1-5, reads DAGVTQSPTHLIKTRGQQVTLRCSPISGHKSVSWYQQVLGQGPQFIFQYYEKEERGRGNFPDRFSARQFPNYSSELNVNALLLGDSALYLCASSGPGTEQPQHFGDGTRLSIL.